Listed here are 19 T cell receptor beta chains from one sample, sequenced in a study of identical twins. MiXCR, applied by TCRdb to the 5' RACE reads, yields one record per CDR3 protein. This table has some 900,000 distinct CDR3 sequences, about 12% appearing once. These same data were also listed under a study on yellow fever vaccine responses in identical twins.

The specimen sequenced was PBMCs. These receptors all come from a woman under 30 in good health.

There are a few counts of this clonotype. V usage is TRBV20-1 and J usage is TRBJ2-7; 8 bases line up with TRBD2. Germline values: CDR1 DFQATT, CDR2 SNEGSKA (reference sequence). CDR3 size: 13 residues. V lost 6 bases, J lost 2 bases, and 6 bases stayed unmatched. In DNA form, the CDR3 reads TGCAGTGCAGATAGCGGGAAGCCCTACGAGCAGTACTTC. This translates into CSADSGKPYEQYF.

There are a few counts of this clonotype. As DNA, the CDR3 is TGTGCCAGTGGGACCGAAAAACTGTTTTTT. Amino acid sequence: CASGTEKLFF. The gene calls are TRBV28 and TRBJ1-4, with a tentative D call TRBD1 (5 bases). V was shortened by 9 bases and J by 8 bases, with 7 bases between the two germline ends. The CDR3 is 10 amino acids. CDR1 and CDR2 from the germline V gene are MDHEN and SYDVKM.

The rearrangement links TRBV15 to TRBJ2-5, with unresolved D. The germline CDR1 and CDR2 sequences are LNHNV and YYDKDF (reference sequence). This CDR3 has 14 amino acids. V shed 4 bases and J shed 0 bases, with 9 bases lying between them. Written as DNA, the CDR3 is TGTGCCACCAGCACCAGCAGAAACCAAGAGACCCAGTACTTC. This translates into CATSTSRNQETQYF.

This rearrangement joins TRBV7-2 to TRBJ2-5; D may be TRBD1 (5 bases). Germline CDR1 reads SGHTA; CDR2 reads FQGNSA. Trimming took off 1 base at V and 1 base at J, with 13 bases between the two ends. The CDR3 consists of 16 residues. This CDR3 reads CASSLGAAGLQETQYF. The CDR3 region has the DNA TGTGCCAGCAGCTTAGGGGCGGCAGGGCTCCAAGAGACCCAGTACTTC.

As for this clonotype: A much larger clone lies one base from this, so it may be a read error. V is TRBV12-3 or TRBV12-4 and J is TRBJ2-1; 14 bases line up with TRBD2. The CDR3 contains 16 residues. The CDR3 nucleotides read TGTGCCAGCAGTCCATTTGGGACTAGCGGGAGAGTACAGCAGTTGTTC. Amino acids: CASSPFGTSGRVQQLF.

This clonotype was found many times. This chain uses TRBV7-9 with TRBJ1-1; D gene uncertain. Between the trimmed V and J ends, which lost 0 bases and 3 bases, there was a span of 11 bases. CDR1 and CDR2 (germline): SEHNR, FQNEAQ (reference sequence). This CDR3 region has 15 residues. The CDR3 nucleotides read TGTGCCAGCAGCTTAGCCCTTAAAGGTTACACTGAAGCTTTCTTT. Translating it yields CASSLALKGYTEAFF.

This clonotype has just a few counts. V and J are TRBV29-1 and TRBJ2-5, with D perhaps TRBD1 (6 bases). The germline V gene has CDR1 SQVTM and CDR2 ANQGSEA. The CDR3 contains 16 residues. Trimming removed 4 bases at V and 4 bases at J, with 22 bases between. CDR3 region: CSVAPGQLRVGETQYF. DNA for the CDR3: TGCAGCGTTGCCCCAGGACAGTTACGGGTTGGAGAGACCCAGTACTTC.

V usage is TRBV29-1 and J usage is TRBJ1-1, with D possibly being TRBD1 (6 bases). CDR1 SQVTM and CDR2 ANQGSEA come from the germline V gene. The CDR3 runs to 14 residues. Between the trimmed V and J ends, which lost 4 bases and 6 bases, there was a span of 18 bases. The CDR3 loop is CSVGPGTRGPEAFF. In DNA, the CDR3 is TGCAGCGTTGGACCCGGGACAAGGGGACCTGAAGCTTTCTTT.

This clonotype has more than one count but fewer than ten. The chain is built from TRBV6-1 and TRBJ2-1, with D unclear. The germline CDR1 and CDR2 sequences are MNHNS and SASEGT. The CDR3 length is 11 residues. V lost 0 bases, J lost 9 bases, and 3 bases lay in between. CDR3 sequence (DNA): TGTGCCAGCAGTGAAGCGACTGAGCAGTTCTTC. This translates into CASSEATEQFF.

This rearrangement joins TRBV13 to TRBJ2-5; the match to TRBD2 covers 10 bases. This CDR3 has 18 residues. Trimming removed 5 bases from V and 4 bases from J; junction bases left unmatched: 16. The germline CDR1 and CDR2 sequences are PRHDT and FYEKMQ (reference sequence). The CDR3 reads CASSHPSASGSWRETQYF. CDR3 coding DNA: TGTGCCAGCAGCCACCCGTCGGCTAGCGGGAGTTGGAGAGAGACCCAGTACTTC.

The chain recombines TRBV13 with TRBJ2-1, with 14 nucleotides matching TRBD2. Germline V gene sequence: CDR1 PRHDT, CDR2 FYEKMQ (reference sequence). This CDR3 is built from 17 residues. V was pared by 5 bases and J by 8 bases, with 11 bases of the junction left unmatched. This CDR3 is CASSDPGLAGAFDEQFF. CDR3 in DNA: TGTGCCAGCAGCGATCCGGGACTAGCGGGAGCTTTCGATGAGCAGTTCTTC.

This clonotype was counted between two and nine times. The chain employs TRBV20-1 and TRBJ2-7; 8 positions agree with TRBD1. Germline V lookup: CDR1 DFQATT, CDR2 SNEGSKA (reference sequence). The CDR3 contains 14 residues. The junction had 5 bases not matched to a gene; V was cut back by 1 base and J by 3 bases. DNA for the CDR3: TGCAGTGCTAGAGCCCCAGGGGGCGGCTACGAGCAGTACTTC. Translated, it gives CSARAPGGGYEQYF.

This clonotype was picked up a small number of times. The DNA of the CDR3 is TGTGCCAGCAAATTAGGTTTTGCAACTAATGAAAAACTGTTTTTT. Translating gives CASKLGFATNEKLFF. The chain uses TRBV6-1 and TRBJ1-4; no clear D gene. CDR1 and CDR2 (germline): MNHNS, SASEGT. V lost 7 bases to trimming and J lost 0 bases, with 12 bases between them. The CDR3 contains 15 residues.

This clonotype was counted ten times or more. The rearrangement links TRBV5-1 to TRBJ2-3; D remains ambiguous. V lost 4 bases to trimming and J lost 0 bases, with 18 bases between them. CDR3 size: 17 residues. Per germline, CDR1 SGHRS and CDR2 YFSETQ. The CDR3 DNA is TGCGCCAGCAGCGTGAACTCCCCGGTACAGAGCACAGATACGCAGTATTTT. It specifies CASSVNSPVQSTDTQYF.

Ten or more counts support this clonotype. In DNA, the CDR3 is TGTGCTAGTGGGGGGGGCACAGATACGCAGTATTTT. It yields the protein CASGGGTDTQYF. The chain is built from TRBV12-5 and TRBJ2-3, with D tentatively TRBD1 or TRBD2 (5 bases each). Germline CDR1 LGHNT, CDR2 FRNRAP. V shed 6 bases and J shed 1 base, with 5 bases lying between them. This CDR3 contains 12 residues.

The chain is built from TRBV5-1 and TRBJ2-1, with D perhaps matching TRBD1 (5 bases). There are 14 residues in the CDR3. Per the germline V gene, CDR1 is SGHRS and CDR2 is YFSETQ. Trimming took off 6 bases at V and 5 bases at J, with 15 bases between the two ends. DNA for the CDR3: TGCGCCAGCACCCTGGGGCTAGTAAACAATGAGCAGTTCTTC. Translating it yields CASTLGLVNNEQFF.

This chain links TRBV4-1 with TRBJ2-5; D is possibly TRBD1 or TRBD2 (5 bases each). The CDR3 covers 15 residues. Trimming took off 4 bases at V and 2 bases at J, with 14 bases between the two ends. Germline CDR1 is MGHRA and CDR2 is YSYEKL. The CDR3 DNA follows: TGCGCCAGCAGCCTAAACGGGGCCATACAAGAGACCCAGTACTTC. Protein: CASSLNGAIQETQYF.

At least ten counts were recorded for this clonotype. The chain is built from TRBV15 and TRBJ2-3; D is uncertain. V was clipped by 0 bases and J by 2 bases, with 6 bases between them. The CDR3 extends over 14 amino acids. In germline, CDR1 is LNHNV, CDR2 YYDKDF (reference sequence). The CDR3 here is CATSRERTTDTQYF. The CDR3 DNA reads as TGTGCCACCAGCAGAGAACGGACCACAGATACGCAGTATTTT.

The V and J genes are TRBV12-3 or TRBV12-4 and TRBJ2-3; 7 bases line up with TRBD2. J lost 3 bases, V lost 7 bases, and 10 bases had no gene match. The CDR3 spans 15 residues. CDR3 in amino acids: CASTGGRVWTDTQYF. The CDR3, as DNA: TGTGCCAGCACCGGAGGGAGGGTTTGGACAGATACGCAGTATTTT.